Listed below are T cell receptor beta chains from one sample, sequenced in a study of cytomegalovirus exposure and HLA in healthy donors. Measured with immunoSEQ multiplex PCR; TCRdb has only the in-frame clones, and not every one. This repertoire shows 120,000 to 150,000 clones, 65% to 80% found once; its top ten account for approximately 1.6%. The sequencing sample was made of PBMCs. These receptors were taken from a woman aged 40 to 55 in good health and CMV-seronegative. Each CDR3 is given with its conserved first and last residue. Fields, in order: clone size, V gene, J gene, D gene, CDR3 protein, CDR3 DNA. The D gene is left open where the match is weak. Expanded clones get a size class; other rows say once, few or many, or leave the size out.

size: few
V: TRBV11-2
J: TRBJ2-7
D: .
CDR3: CASSLARTVTYEQYF
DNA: TGTGCCAGCAGCTTAGCACGAACGGTGACCTACGAGCAGTACTTC

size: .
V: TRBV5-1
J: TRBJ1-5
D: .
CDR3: CASSSVPGGLQPQHF
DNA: TGCGCCAGCAGCTCGGTCCCGGGGGGGCTTCAGCCCCAGCATTTT

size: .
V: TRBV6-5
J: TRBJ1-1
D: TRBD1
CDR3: CASSYSGQGMGAFF
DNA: TGTGCCAGCAGTTACTCGGGACAGGGGATGGGAGCTTTCTTT

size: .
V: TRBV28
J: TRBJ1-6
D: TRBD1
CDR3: CASDGQGASSYNSPLHF
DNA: TGTGCCAGCGACGGACAGGGGGCGAGTTCCTATAATTCACCCCTCCACTTT

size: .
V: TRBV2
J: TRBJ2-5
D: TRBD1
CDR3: CASSSGTVQETQYF
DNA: TGTGCCAGCAGCTCCGGGACAGTCCAAGAGACCCAGTACTTC

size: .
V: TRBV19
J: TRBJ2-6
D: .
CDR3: CASSPVYSGANVLTF
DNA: TGTGCCAGTAGTCCCGTTTACTCTGGGGCCAACGTCCTGACTTTC

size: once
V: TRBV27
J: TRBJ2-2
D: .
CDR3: CASSFWGRGGALTGELFF
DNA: TGTGCCAGCAGTTTTTGGGGAAGAGGGGGGGCCCTCACCGGGGAGCTGTTTTTT

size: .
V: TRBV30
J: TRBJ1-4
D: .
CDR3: CAWMLNAGGEKLFF
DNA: TGTGCCTGGATGCTAAATGCAGGAGGCGAAAAACTGTTTTTT

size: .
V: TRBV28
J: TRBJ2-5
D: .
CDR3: CASSLSQGTETQYF
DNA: TGTGCCAGCAGTTTATCCCAGGGTACGGAGACCCAGTACTTC

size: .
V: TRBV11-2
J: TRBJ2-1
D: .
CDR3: CASRGGGGLNEQFF
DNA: TGTGCCAGCCGGGGAGGGGGAGGGCTCAATGAGCAGTTCTTC

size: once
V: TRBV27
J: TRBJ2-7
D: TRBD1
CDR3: CASSFGGQMNYEQYF
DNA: TGTGCCAGCAGTTTTGGGGGACAGATGAACTACGAGCAGTACTTC

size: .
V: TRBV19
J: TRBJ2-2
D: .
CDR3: CASSNTGGTGELFF
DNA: TGTGCCAGTAGCAACACCGGGGGCACCGGGGAGCTGTTTTTT

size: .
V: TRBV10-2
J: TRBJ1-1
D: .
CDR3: CASSDQGLAEAFF
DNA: TGCGCCAGCAGTGATCAGGGTCTCGCTGAAGCTTTCTTT

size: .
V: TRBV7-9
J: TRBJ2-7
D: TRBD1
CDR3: CASSSTDRALPYEQYF
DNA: TGTGCCAGCAGCTCAACAGACAGGGCTCTACCCTACGAGCAGTACTTC

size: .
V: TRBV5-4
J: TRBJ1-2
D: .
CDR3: CASSTDSLYGYTF
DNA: TGTGCCAGCAGCACGGACAGCCTCTATGGCTACACCTTC

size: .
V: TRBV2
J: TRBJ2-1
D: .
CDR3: CASLVESYNEQFF
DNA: TGTGCCAGCTTGGTTGAGTCCTACAATGAGCAGTTCTTC

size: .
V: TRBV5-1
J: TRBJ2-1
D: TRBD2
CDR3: CASSFPNGRANNEQFF
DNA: TGCGCCAGCAGCTTCCCTAACGGGAGGGCCAACAATGAGCAGTTCTTC

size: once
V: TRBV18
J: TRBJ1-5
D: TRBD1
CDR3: CASSPQGAGAQPQHF
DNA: TGTGCCAGCTCACCTCAGGGGGCTGGAGCACAGCCCCAGCATTTT

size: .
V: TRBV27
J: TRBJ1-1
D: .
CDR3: CASSSGLRAFF
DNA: TGTGCCAGCAGTTCGGGTCTGCGGGCTTTCTTT

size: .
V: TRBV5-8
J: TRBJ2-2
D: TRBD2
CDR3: CASSLGLALKGGELFF
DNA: TGTGCCAGCAGCTTGGGACTAGCGCTGAAAGGCGGGGAGCTGTTTTTT

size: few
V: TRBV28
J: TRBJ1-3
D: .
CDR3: CASSPGEVASGNTIYF
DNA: TGTGCCAGCAGTCCCGGGGAAGTAGCCTCTGGAAACACCATATATTTT

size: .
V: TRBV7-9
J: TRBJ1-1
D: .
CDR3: CSSRGLLPSPEAFF
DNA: TGTTCCAGCCGTGGGCTATTGCCAAGCCCTGAAGCTTTCTTT

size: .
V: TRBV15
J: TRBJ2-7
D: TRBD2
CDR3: CATSTPGTSGTHEQYF
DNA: TGTGCCACCAGCACCCCCGGGACTAGCGGGACGCACGAGCAGTACTTC

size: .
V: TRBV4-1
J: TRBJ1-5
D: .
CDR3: CASSQGTHSNQPQHF
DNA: TGCGCCAGCAGCCAAGGGACACATAGCAATCAGCCCCAGCATTTT

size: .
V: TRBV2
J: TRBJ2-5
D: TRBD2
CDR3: CASRGRASGRAQETQYF
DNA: TGTGCCAGCCGGGGGAGGGCTAGCGGGAGGGCCCAAGAGACCCAGTACTTC

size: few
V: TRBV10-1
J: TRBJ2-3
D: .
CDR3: CASSERAGEVVDAQYF
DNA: TGCGCCAGCAGTGAGAGGGCAGGGGAAGTCGTCGATGCGCAGTATTTT

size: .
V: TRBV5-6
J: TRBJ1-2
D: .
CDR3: CASSQGNYGYTF
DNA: TGTGCCAGCAGCCAGGGGAACTATGGCTACACCTTC

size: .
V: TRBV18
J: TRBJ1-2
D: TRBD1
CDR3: CASSLGQGLGHTF
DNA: TGTGCCAGCTCACTCGGACAGGGTTTGGGTCACACCTTC

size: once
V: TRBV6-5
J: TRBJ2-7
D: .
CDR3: CASSYQAGSSHEQYF
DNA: TGTGCCAGCAGTTACCAGGCGGGATCCTCCCACGAGCAGTACTTC

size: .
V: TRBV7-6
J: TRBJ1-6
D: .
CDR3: CASSLLGHHNSPLHF
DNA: TGTGCCAGCAGCTTATTGGGACATCATAATTCACCCCTCCACTTT

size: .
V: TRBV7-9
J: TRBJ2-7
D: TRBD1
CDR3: CASSLHRGYLYEQYF
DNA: TGTGCCAGCAGCTTACACAGGGGCTATCTATACGAGCAGTACTTC

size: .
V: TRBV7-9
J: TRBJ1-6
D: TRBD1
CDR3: CSSSSGQGTSPLHF
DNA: TGTTCCAGCAGCTCTGGACAGGGTACTTCACCCCTCCACTTT

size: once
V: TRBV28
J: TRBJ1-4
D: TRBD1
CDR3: CASNSRGGSRNEKLFF
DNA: TGTGCCAGCAACAGTCGAGGGGGCTCAAGGAATGAAAAACTGTTTTTT

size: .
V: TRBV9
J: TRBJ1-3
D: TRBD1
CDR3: CASSPNPGQNSGNTIYF
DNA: TGTGCCAGCAGCCCAAACCCGGGACAGAACTCTGGAAACACCATATATTTT

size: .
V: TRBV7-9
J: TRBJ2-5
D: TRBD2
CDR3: CASSPGLLAGGLKETQYF
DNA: TGTGCCAGCAGCCCCGGGTTACTAGCGGGGGGCCTAAAAGAGACCCAGTACTTC

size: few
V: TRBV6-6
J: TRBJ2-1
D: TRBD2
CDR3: CASGGTSPNNEQFF
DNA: TGTGCCAGCGGGGGGACTAGCCCTAACAATGAGCAGTTCTTC

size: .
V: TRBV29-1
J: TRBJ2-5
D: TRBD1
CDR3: CSVLTGLETQYF
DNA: TGCAGCGTCCTGACAGGGCTGGAGACCCAGTACTTC

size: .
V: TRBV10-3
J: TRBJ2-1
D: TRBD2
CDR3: CAITPDSGGAGEQFF
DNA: TGTGCCATCACCCCTGATAGCGGGGGGGCCGGTGAGCAGTTCTTC

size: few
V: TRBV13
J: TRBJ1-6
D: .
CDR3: CASSFPRGGGNSPLHF
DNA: TGTGCCAGCAGCTTCCCGCGCGGGGGAGGAAATTCACCCCTCCACTTT

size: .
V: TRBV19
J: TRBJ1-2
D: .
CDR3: CASNGIDYGYTF
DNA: TGTGCCAGTAATGGCATCGACTATGGCTACACCTTC

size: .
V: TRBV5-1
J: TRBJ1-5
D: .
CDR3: CASSLNGENQPQHF
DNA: TGCGCCAGCAGCTTGAACGGTGAGAATCAGCCCCAGCATTTT

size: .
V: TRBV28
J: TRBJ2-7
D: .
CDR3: CASSFTGFEQYF
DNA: TGTGCCAGCAGTTTCACAGGGTTCGAGCAGTACTTC

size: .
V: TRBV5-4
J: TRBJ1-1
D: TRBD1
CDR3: CASSSKTGEDTEAFF
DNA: TGTGCCAGCAGCTCTAAGACAGGGGAGGACACTGAAGCTTTCTTT

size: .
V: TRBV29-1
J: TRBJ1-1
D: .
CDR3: CSVPRGGGEAFF
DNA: TGCAGCGTACCCCGGGGAGGGGGTGAAGCTTTCTTT

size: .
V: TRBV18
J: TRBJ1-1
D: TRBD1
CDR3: CASSRQGNNMNTEAFF
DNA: TGTGCCAGCTCAAGACAGGGTAATAATATGAACACTGAAGCTTTCTTT

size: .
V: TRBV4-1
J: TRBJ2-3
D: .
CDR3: CASSRGHGTDTQYF
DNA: TGCGCCAGCAGCCGAGGACATGGAACAGATACGCAGTATTTT

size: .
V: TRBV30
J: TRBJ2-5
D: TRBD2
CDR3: CAWQTSASTQETQYF
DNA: TGTGCCTGGCAGACTAGCGCCTCCACCCAAGAGACCCAGTACTTC

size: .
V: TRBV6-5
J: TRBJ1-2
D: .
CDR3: CASSHGTLNYGYTF
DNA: TGTGCCAGCAGTCACGGGACACTTAACTATGGCTACACCTTC

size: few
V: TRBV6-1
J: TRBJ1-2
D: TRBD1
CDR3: CASSRDRLSYGYTF
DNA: TGTGCCAGCAGCCGGGACAGACTTTCCTATGGCTACACCTTC

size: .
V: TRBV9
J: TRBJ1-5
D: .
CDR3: CASSVGTAFNQPQHF
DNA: TGTGCCAGCAGCGTAGGGACAGCCTTCAATCAGCCCCAGCATTTT

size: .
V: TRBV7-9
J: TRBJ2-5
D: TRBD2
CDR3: CSSSRGLAGVSETQYF
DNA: TGTTCCAGCAGCCGAGGTTTAGCGGGAGTTTCAGAGACCCAGTACTTC

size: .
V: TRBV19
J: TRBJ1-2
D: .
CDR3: CASRDYGYTF
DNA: TGTGCCAGCCGGGACTATGGCTACACCTTC

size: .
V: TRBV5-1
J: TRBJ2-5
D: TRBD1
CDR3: CASTQLETGQETQYF
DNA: TGCGCCAGCACCCAATTGGAGACAGGGCAAGAGACCCAGTACTTC

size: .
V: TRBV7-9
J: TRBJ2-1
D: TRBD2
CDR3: CASSPRVAGDNEQFF
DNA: TGTGCCAGCAGTCCGAGGGTGGCGGGGGACAATGAGCAGTTCTTC

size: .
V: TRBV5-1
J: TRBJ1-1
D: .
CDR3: CASSFGTGENTEAFF
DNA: TGCGCCAGCAGCTTTGGTACAGGTGAGAACACTGAAGCTTTCTTT